Described below is a single T cell receptor (beta chain) sequence and its context. The record originates from a study of CD8+CD57+ T cells in acquired aplastic anemia. Germline V lookup: CDR1 KGHDR, CDR2 SFDVKD. With 3 bases removed from V and 5 bases from J, the gap between germline ends came to 13 bases. CDR3 length: 14 residues. Using genomic DNA as the template, TCR beta VDJ and CDR3 profiling was carried out. TCRdb recomputed calls from the reads with MiXCR, one row per CDR3 protein. In the table there are some 290,000 distinct CDR3 sequences, roughly half of which are singletons. The source is a human donor with severe aplastic anemia or a healthy control (not recorded which). The chain couples TRBV24-1 to TRBJ2-7, with D hard to call. Sequencing was performed on sorted CD4+, CD8+, or CD8+CD57+ T cells (not recorded which) from PBMCs. The CDR3 sequence is CATSDPASSNEQYF. The CDR3 DNA sequence: TGTGCCACCAGTGATCCCGCTAGTTCCAACGAGCAGTACTTC.